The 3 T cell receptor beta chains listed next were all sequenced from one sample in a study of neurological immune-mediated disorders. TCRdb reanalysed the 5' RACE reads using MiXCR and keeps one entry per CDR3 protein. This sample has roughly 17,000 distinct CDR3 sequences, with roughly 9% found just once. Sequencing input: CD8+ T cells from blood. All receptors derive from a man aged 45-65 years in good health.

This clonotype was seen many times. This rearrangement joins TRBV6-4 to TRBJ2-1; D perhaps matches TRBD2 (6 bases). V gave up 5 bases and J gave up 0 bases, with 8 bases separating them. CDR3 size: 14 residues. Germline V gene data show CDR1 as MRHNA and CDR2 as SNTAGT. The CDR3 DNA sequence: TGTGCCAGCAGTCTCGGGAGCTCCTACAATGAGCAGTTCTTC. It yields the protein CASSLGSSYNEQFF.

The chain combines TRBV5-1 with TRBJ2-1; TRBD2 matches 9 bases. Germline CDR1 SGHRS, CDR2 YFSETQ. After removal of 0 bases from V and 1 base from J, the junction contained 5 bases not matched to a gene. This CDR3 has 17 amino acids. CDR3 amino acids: CASSLERLAGSYNEQFF. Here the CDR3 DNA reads TGCGCCAGCAGCTTGGAACGTCTAGCGGGATCCTACAATGAGCAGTTCTTC.

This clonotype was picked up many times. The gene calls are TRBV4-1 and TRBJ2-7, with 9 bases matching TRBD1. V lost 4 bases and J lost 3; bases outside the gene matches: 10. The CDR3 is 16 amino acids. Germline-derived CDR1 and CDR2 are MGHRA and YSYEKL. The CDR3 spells CASSLHEGDRVYEQYF. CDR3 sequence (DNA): TGCGCCAGCAGCCTCCACGAGGGGGACAGGGTCTACGAGCAGTACTTC.